This TCR beta chain was observed in a study of T-cell reconstitution after alpha-beta-depleted transplantation in children. General study points: There were reportedly several hundred expanded graft clones from which alpha-beta T cells came about two months after transplant. TCRbeta diversity was high at day 60 in some patients (a result of surviving recipient T cells and thymic progenitors). A year had passed since transplant, and T-cell counts and diversity by then came mostly from newly produced T cells.

Unique molecular identifiers were incorporated when the TCRbeta library was constructed. One entry per CDR3 protein, called by TCRdb with MiXCR from the PCR reads. The data show around 300,000 distinct CDR3 sequences, 7.5% to 9% seen once. This clonotype was recorded at least ten times. As yet, its antigen is unknown. Germline lookup yields CDR1 SGHRS and CDR2 YFSETQ. V was pared by 3 bases and J by 7 bases, with 20 bases between. The CDR3 is made up of 16 amino acids. The material sequenced was peripheral blood, taken 360 days after TCRalphabeta/CD19-depleted stem cell transplant. The clonotype originates from a female patient aged 2 to 10 who had a stem cell transplant for Fanconi anemia, so the T cells may come from the graft donor. The rearrangement uses TRBV5-1 and TRBJ2-4, with a tentative D call TRBD2 (5 bases). The DNA of the CDR3 is TGCGCCAGCAGCTCTGGACCAAGTAGCGAGCGGAACATTCAGTACTTC. This gives the protein CASSSGPSSERNIQYF. The variable domain in full, completed from reference TRBV5-1 and TRBJ2-4, reads KAGVTQTPRYLIKTRGQQVTLSCSPISGHRSVSWYQQTPGQGLQFLFEYFSETQRNKGNFPGRFSGRQFSNSRSEMNVSTLELGDSALYLCASSSGPSSERNIQYFGAGTRLSVL.